The present T cell receptor beta chain was sequenced within a study of molecular identifiers for immune sequencing clone quantification. In preparing bulk TCR libraries, previously described methods and listed TCR primers were used. TCRdb redid the calling of the PCR reads with MiXCR, one entry per CDR3 protein. The sample includes about 510,000 distinct CDR3 sequences, approximately 25% of them seen just once. Germline V gives CDR1 KGHDR, CDR2 SFDVKD. This CDR3 has 11 residues. V dropped 5 bases and J dropped 7 bases, with 6 bases sitting between them. Whole-study findings and limits: Clones with over 20 RNA copies captured over 98% of effector molecules but under 1% of naive ones.

This clonotype occurred many times. The antigen remains undetermined. Libraries used roughly 19,000 to 1,100,000 sorted naive CD8 T cells and 10%, 30% or 50% RNA input. Sequenced input: naive CD8+ T cells from blood, with Jurkat cell RNA spiked in. Subset here: FACS-sorted CD8+CD4-CCR7+CD45RA+ naive T cells. V usage is TRBV24-1 and J usage is TRBJ2-3, with D hard to call. This clonotype originated in a human donor in good health. Some libraries in this study had Jurkat cell RNA spiked in. CDR3 nucleotides: TGTGCCACCAGTGTTAAGAATACGCAGTATTTT. Translated: CATSVKNTQYF.